The next 20 T cell receptor beta chains were all read from a single sample in a study of blood T cell repertoires in COVID-19. Using immunoSEQ multiplex PCR, the repertoire was profiled, and TCRdb retains in-frame clones only, with some absent. This table has under 200,000 clones, roughly 82% appearing once. The sample was peripheral blood. The source is a woman aged 25 to 39 with acute or convalescent COVID-19.

This clone was recorded a few times. The chain combines TRBV6-4 with TRBJ2-2, with 7 bases aligning to TRBD2. This CDR3 is built from 15 residues. V shed 2 bases and J 2 bases; nucleotides not matched to a gene: 2. CDR1 MRHNA and CDR2 SNTAGT come from the germline V gene. The CDR3 DNA is TGTGCCAGCAGTGACCGGGGGGAAAACACCGGGGAGCTGTTTTTT. As protein: CASSDRGENTGELFF.

The V gene is TRBV6-5, the J gene TRBJ1-2; 8 positions match TRBD1. This CDR3 is 11 amino acids long. In germline, CDR1 is MNHEY, CDR2 SVGAGI. The trim removed 10 bases at V and 4 bases at J, leaving 2 bases unmatched. Here the CDR3 reads CAIGTGYGYTF. The CDR3 bases are TGTGCCATTGGGACAGGCTATGGCTACACCTTC.

This clone was seen a single time. This sequence joins TRBV12-3 or TRBV12-4 and TRBJ2-7; TRBD2 might be the D (6 bases). V lost 3 bases and J 4 bases, leaving 7 bases between the germline ends. The CDR3 consists of 12 residues. DNA of the CDR3: TGTGCCAGCAGTTTCGGACTATACGAGCAGTACTTC. It encodes CASSFGLYEQYF.

This clone was found a few times. This rearrangement joins TRBV6-5 to TRBJ1-2; 7 bases are shared with TRBD1. The V gene end was trimmed by 5 bases and the J gene end by 4 bases; junction bases not matched to a gene: 4. There are 13 residues in the CDR3. The germline CDR1 and CDR2 sequences are MNHEY and SVGAGI. The CDR3 nucleotides are TGTGCCAGCAGTCAGGACAGGTTCTATGGCTACACCTTC. Translating it yields CASSQDRFYGYTF.

V and J are TRBV7-8 and TRBJ2-7; D is possibly TRBD2 (6 bases). The V end lost 4 bases, the J end lost 5 bases, and 9 bases lay between the germline ends. Germline lookup yields CDR1 SGHVS and CDR2 FQNEAQ. This CDR3 is 12 amino acids long. CDR3 in amino acids: CASSWTGDEQYF. The CDR3 nucleotides read TGTGCCAGCAGCTGGACGGGAGACGAGCAGTACTTC.

This clone was recorded once. The J gene is TRBJ2-2, the V gene TRBV28; 14 nucleotides match TRBD2. This CDR3 has 17 amino acids. Trimming removed 6 bases from V and 4 bases from J; junction bases left unmatched: 7. CDR1 MDHEN and CDR2 SYDVKM come from the germline V gene. CDR3 in amino acids: CASSQGLAGGRTGELFF. Written as DNA, the CDR3 is TGTGCCAGCAGCCAAGGACTAGCGGGAGGTCGCACCGGGGAGCTGTTTTTT.

This clone was counted a few times. The chain is built from TRBV6-5 and TRBJ1-1; tentative D call: TRBD1 (6 bases). Trimming removed 2 bases at V and 7 bases at J, with 11 bases between. Germline CDR1 is MNHEY and CDR2 is SVGAGI. The CDR3 consists of 13 residues. DNA for the CDR3: TGTGCCAGCAGTTACGCCACAGGGATTGAAGCTTTCTTT. This encodes CASSYATGIEAFF.

The chain links TRBV4-1 to TRBJ1-2, with a possible D match to TRBD1 (6 bases). Germline CDR1 reads MGHRA; CDR2 reads YSYEKL. CDR3 length equals 15 residues. Trimming pared 4 bases from V and 3 bases from J, leaving 15 bases between. The CDR3 spells CASSPRRRGDYGYTF. The CDR3 DNA reads TGCGCCAGCAGCCCCCGTCGCAGGGGTGACTATGGCTACACCTTC.

This sequence joins TRBV12-3 or TRBV12-4 and TRBJ2-2, with unresolved D. The CDR3 is made up of 13 amino acids. The V end was cut by 3 bases, the J end by 7 bases, with 9 bases between. The CDR3: CASSFEVVGELFF. The CDR3 nucleotides read TGTGCCAGCAGTTTTGAGGTCGTCGGGGAGCTGTTTTTT.

The rearrangement joins TRBV7-6 to TRBJ2-3, with 7 bases fitting TRBD2. CDR1 is SGHVS and CDR2 is FNYEAQ in the germline V gene. The CDR3 is made up of 15 amino acids. Trimming cost V 1 base and J 1 base; bases outside gene matches: 2. The CDR3 DNA is TGTGCCAGCAGCTTAGAGGCGGGGGGCACAGATACGCAGTATTTT. This translates into CASSLEAGGTDTQYF.

J is TRBJ1-2 and V is TRBV7-2; D is uncertain. Between the trimmed V and J ends, which lost 5 bases and 4 bases, there was a span of 11 bases. The length of the CDR3 is 13 residues. From germline, CDR1 is SGHTA and CDR2 FQGNSA. The CDR3 sequence: CASSPQAGYGYTF. The CDR3 DNA reads TGTGCCAGCAGCCCGCAGGCGGGCTATGGCTACACCTTC.

This chain links TRBV5-5 with TRBJ1-1, with D perhaps TRBD1 (6 bases). Deletions cut 3 bases from V and 8 bases from J, with 11 bases between. The CDR3 runs 12 residues. In germline, CDR1 is SGHKS, CDR2 YYEKEE (reference sequence). CDR3 nucleotides: TGTGCCAGCAGCTGGTCAGGGGAAGAAGCTTTCTTT. This translates into CASSWSGEEAFF.

This chain joins TRBV9 and TRBJ1-2; 9 positions match TRBD1. V was clipped by 3 bases and J by 8 bases; unmatched bases: 11. Germline values: CDR1 SGDLS, CDR2 YYNGEE. The CDR3 length is 15 residues. For the CDR3, the DNA is TGTGCCAGCAGCGGTCAGGACAGGGGATTGAGAGGCTACACCTTC. This sequence encodes CASSGQDRGLRGYTF.

This chain joins TRBV7-2 and TRBJ1-1; a weak D match, TRBD1 (5 bases). Germline assignment: CDR1 SGHTA and CDR2 FQGNSA. The CDR3 has 14 residues. Deletions cut 2 bases from V and 3 bases from J, with 10 bases between. The CDR3 bases are TGTGCCAGCAGCTTATACGGGGGAGACACTGAAGCTTTCTTT. Translation gives CASSLYGGDTEAFF.

The J gene is TRBJ1-2, the V gene TRBV5-4, with 7 bases fitting TRBD1. V lost 4 bases, J lost 5 bases, and 8 bases stayed unmatched. This CDR3 comprises 14 residues. The germline V gene encodes CDR1 SGHNT and CDR2 YYREEE (reference sequence). CDR3 protein: CASSPRQGGYGYTF. As DNA, the CDR3 is TGTGCCAGCAGCCCGCGACAGGGAGGATATGGCTACACCTTC.

The gene calls are TRBV7-2 and TRBJ1-1; 7 bases are a match to TRBD1. The junction had 8 bases not matched to a gene; V was cut back by 4 bases and J by 0 bases. CDR3 length: 16 amino acids. Germline CDR1 and CDR2: SGHTA and FQGNSA. As DNA, the CDR3 is TGTGCCAGCAGCTCCCCCCCGGGACAGATGAACACTGAAGCTTTCTTT. Translating gives CASSSPPGQMNTEAFF.

The CDR3: CASSEDRGTLGNTIYF. Written as DNA, the CDR3 is TGTGCCAGCAGTGAAGACAGGGGGACGCTTGGAAACACCATATATTTT. The J gene is TRBJ1-3, the V gene TRBV25-1; the match to TRBD1 covers 9 bases. Germline CDR1 and CDR2: MGHDK and SYGVNS. Losses at the gene ends were 2 bases for V and 3 bases for J; bases not matched to a gene: 5. CDR3 length: 16 residues.

This clone was observed a handful of times. The chain combines TRBV6-5 with TRBJ1-1; 8 nucleotides align to TRBD1. The V gene end was trimmed by 5 bases and the J gene end by 6 bases; junction bases not matched to a gene: 2. This CDR3 region has 12 residues. The germline V gene encodes CDR1 MNHEY and CDR2 SVGAGI. The CDR3, as DNA: TGTGCCAGCAGTAGGGACAGGCCTGAAGCTTTCTTT. It encodes CASSRDRPEAFF.

The chain is built from TRBV27 and TRBJ2-7, with a possible D match to TRBD1 (6 bases). The CDR3 consists of 13 residues. V gave up 3 bases and J gave up 4 bases, with 10 bases separating them. Germline V lookup: CDR1 MNHEY, CDR2 SMNVEV (reference sequence). In DNA, the CDR3 is TGTGCCAGCAGTTTTCAGGGGCAATACGAGCAGTACTTC. The encoded protein is CASSFQGQYEQYF.

J is TRBJ1-4 and V is TRBV9; D gene uncertain. This CDR3 has 14 amino acids. The V gene lost 4 bases and the J gene lost 7 bases, with 14 bases spanning the gap. From germline, CDR1 is SGDLS and CDR2 YYNGEE. The CDR3 protein is CASSPGWGLEKLFF. In DNA, the CDR3 is TGTGCCAGCAGCCCGGGGTGGGGTCTTGAAAAACTGTTTTTT.